This TCR beta chain was recovered during a study of PD-1 blockade in classical Hodgkin lymphoma. Note on this clone: Its matching antigen is unknown.

The CDR3 length is 16 residues. V lost 0 bases, J lost 4 bases, and 13 bases lay in between. Germline V CDR1 and CDR2: SGHRS, YFSETQ. The time point was: newly diagnosed, previously untreated cHL patient sample. Broader study findings: Differences between repertoires have undefined causes, possibly disease activity or prior therapy. Relapsed/refractory patients reportedly had the lowest baseline TCR diversity, below newly diagnosed patients, who were below healthy donors.

This table comes from immunoSEQ multiplex PCR, and its TCRdb copy is limited to in-frame clones, with some not included. Of 30,000 or so clones listed, approximately 93% are singletons. This TCR was sampled from a human donor with classical Hodgkin lymphoma. This chain uses TRBV5-1 with TRBJ1-4; tentatively, D is TRBD1 (6 bases). Sequenced: peripheral blood mononuclear cells (PBMCs). This CDR3 reads CASSLGGGAGNEKLFF. DNA of the CDR3: TGCGCCAGCAGCTTGGGGGGGGGCGCAGGTAATGAAAAACTGTTTTTT.